These T cell receptor beta chains were read from a single sample in a study of T cell changes during pregnancy in multiple sclerosis. The protocol was immunoSEQ multiplex PCR, while the TCRdb copy is restricted to in-frame clones and leaves out a portion. The sample includes under 110,000 clones, 80% to 95% of them seen just once. The source material was peripheral blood, sampled after pregnancy. Every receptor here comes from a female donor with multiple sclerosis, enrolled in a pregnancy study. CDR3s include the opening cysteine and the closing phenylalanine or tryptophan. D genes are given only for firm matches. Part of the rows lack a size; the others show once, few, many or a class for expanded clones.

J gene | clone size | D gene | CDR3 length | V gene | CDR3 protein | CDR3 DNA
TRBJ2-2 | . | TRBD2 | 15 | TRBV5-1 | CASSLGTSGSGELFF | TGCGCCAGCAGCCTCGGGACTAGCGGGTCCGGGGAGCTGTTTTTT
TRBJ2-3 | . | TRBD1 | 13 | TRBV9 | CASSGGIEDTQYF | TGTGCCTCCTCAGGGGGCATAGAAGATACGCAGTATTTT
TRBJ2-5 | . | . | 13 | TRBV18 | CASSQRPQETQYF | TGTGCCAGCTCCCAAAGGCCACAGGAGACCCAGTACTTC
TRBJ1-1 | few | . | 13 | TRBV6-5 | CASSGQPNTEAFF | TGTGCCAGCAGTGGACAACCGAACACTGAAGCTTTCTTT
TRBJ2-2 | . | TRBD1 | 15 | TRBV18 | CASSLDRVGTGELFF | TGTGCCAGCTCACTCGACAGGGTCGGCACCGGGGAGCTGTTTTTT
TRBJ2-3 | . | TRBD2 | 16 | TRBV5-1 | CASSAGLAGSTDTQYF | TGCGCCAGCAGCGCGGGACTAGCGGGTTCCACAGATACGCAGTATTTT
TRBJ1-1 | . | . | 15 | TRBV5-4 | CASSFPGDPGTEAFF | TGTGCCAGCAGCTTTCCAGGGGACCCGGGCACTGAAGCTTTCTTT
TRBJ1-1 | . | . | 14 | TRBV28 | CASSLGGLNTEAFF | TGTGCCAGCAGTTTAGGAGGGCTGAACACTGAAGCTTTCTTT
TRBJ2-2 | . | . | 11 | TRBV27 | CASSQGGELFF | TGTGCCAGCTCACAGGGCGGGGAGCTGTTTTTT
TRBJ2-5 | . | TRBD1 | 15 | TRBV6-5 | CASSQGGQGQETQYF | TGTGCCAGCAGTCAAGGGGGACAGGGACAAGAGACCCAGTACTTC
TRBJ1-6 | . | . | 16 | TRBV19 | CASSIWSIKPNSPLHF | TGTGCCAGTAGTATCTGGAGCATCAAACCCAATTCACCCCTCCACTTT
TRBJ2-7 | . | TRBD1 | 14 | TRBV29-1 | CSVSRGQGAYEQYF | TGCAGCGTTTCGCGTGGACAGGGGGCCTACGAGCAGTACTTC
TRBJ2-7 | . | TRBD2 | 15 | TRBV10-1 | CASSEGGTSAYEQYF | TGCGCCAGCAGTGAGGGAGGGACTAGCGCCTACGAGCAGTACTTC
TRBJ1-1 | once | TRBD1 | 14 | TRBV7-3 | CASGLTGGDTEAFF | TGTGCCAGTGGATTGACAGGGGGCGACACTGAAGCTTTCTTT
TRBJ2-1 | . | TRBD2 | 15 | TRBV10-1 | CASSGGLAGYNEQFF | TGCGCCAGCAGTGGGGGACTAGCGGGTTACAATGAGCAGTTCTTC
TRBJ2-1 | . | TRBD2 | 17 | TRBV5-1 | CASSLAPGLARHNEQFF | TGCGCCAGCAGCTTGGCTCCGGGACTAGCTCGGCACAATGAGCAGTTCTTC
TRBJ1-2 | . | . | 9 | TRBV2 | CASSPPYTF | TGTGCCAGCAGTCCTCCTTACACCTTC
TRBJ2-3 | once | . | 15 | TRBV15 | CATSRGLGSTDTQYF | TGTGCCACCAGCAGAGGGCTAGGTAGTACAGATACGCAGTATTTT